This T cell receptor beta chain was profiled in a study of lymphopenia after photon versus proton radiotherapy. Study outcomes and limitations: Post-nadir diversity loss with photons came from oligoclonal expansion, particularly CD8+ Temra cells. Authors raise, but do not show, better survival with proton therapy.

Sequencing was performed with immunoSEQ multiplex PCR; in TCRdb, only in-frame clones are kept and a portion is missing. In the table there are 150,000 to 200,000 clones, roughly nine tenths of which are singletons. The V gene end was trimmed by 7 bases and the J gene end by 4 bases; junction bases not matched to a gene: 9. This CDR3 is built from 13 residues. Germline CDR1 is SQVTM and CDR2 is ANQGSEA. As regards this clone: Its antigen is unknown.

The sample consisted of peripheral blood, taken from a patient treated with photon-based radiotherapy. V usage is TRBV29-1 and J usage is TRBJ1-2, with 7 bases aligning to TRBD1. The TCR originated in a man aged 45-65 years with gastric cancer. The CDR3 spells CSAAEGALYGYTF. CDR3 nucleotide sequence: TGCAGCGCTGCAGAGGGGGCCCTCTATGGCTACACCTTC.